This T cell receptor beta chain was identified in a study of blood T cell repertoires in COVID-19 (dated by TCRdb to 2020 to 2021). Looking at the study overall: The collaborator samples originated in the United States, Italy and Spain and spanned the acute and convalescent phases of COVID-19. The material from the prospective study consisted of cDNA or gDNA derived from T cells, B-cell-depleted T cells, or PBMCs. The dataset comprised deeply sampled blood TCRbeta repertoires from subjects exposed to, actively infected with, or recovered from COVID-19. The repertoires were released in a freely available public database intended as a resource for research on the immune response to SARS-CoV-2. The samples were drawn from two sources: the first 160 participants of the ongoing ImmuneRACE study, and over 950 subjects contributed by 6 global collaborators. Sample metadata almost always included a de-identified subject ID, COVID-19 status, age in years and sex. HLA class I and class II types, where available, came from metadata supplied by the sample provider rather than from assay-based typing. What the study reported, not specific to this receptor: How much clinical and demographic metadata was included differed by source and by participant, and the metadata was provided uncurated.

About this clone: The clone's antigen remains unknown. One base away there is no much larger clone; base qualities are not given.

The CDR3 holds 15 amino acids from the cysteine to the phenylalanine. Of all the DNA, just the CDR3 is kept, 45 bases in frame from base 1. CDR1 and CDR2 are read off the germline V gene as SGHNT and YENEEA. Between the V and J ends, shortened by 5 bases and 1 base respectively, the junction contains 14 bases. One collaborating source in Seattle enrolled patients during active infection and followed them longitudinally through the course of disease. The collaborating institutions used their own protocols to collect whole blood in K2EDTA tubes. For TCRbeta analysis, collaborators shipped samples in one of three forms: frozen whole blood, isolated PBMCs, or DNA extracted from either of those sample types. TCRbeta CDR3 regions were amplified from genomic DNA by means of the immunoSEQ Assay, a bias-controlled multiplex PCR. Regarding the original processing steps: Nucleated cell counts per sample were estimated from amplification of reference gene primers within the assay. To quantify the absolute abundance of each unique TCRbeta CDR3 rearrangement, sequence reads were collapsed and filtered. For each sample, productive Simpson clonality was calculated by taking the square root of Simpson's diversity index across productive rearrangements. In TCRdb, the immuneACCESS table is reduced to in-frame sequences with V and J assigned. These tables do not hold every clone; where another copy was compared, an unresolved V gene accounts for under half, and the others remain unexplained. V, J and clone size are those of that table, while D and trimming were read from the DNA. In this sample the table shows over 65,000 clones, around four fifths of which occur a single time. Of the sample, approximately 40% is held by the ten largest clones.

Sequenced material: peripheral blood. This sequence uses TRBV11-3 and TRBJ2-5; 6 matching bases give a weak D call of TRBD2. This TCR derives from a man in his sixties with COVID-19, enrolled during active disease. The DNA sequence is TGTGCCAGCAGCGTACAGGCCGGGGGCCAAGAGACCCAGTACTTC. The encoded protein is CASSVQAGGQETQYF.